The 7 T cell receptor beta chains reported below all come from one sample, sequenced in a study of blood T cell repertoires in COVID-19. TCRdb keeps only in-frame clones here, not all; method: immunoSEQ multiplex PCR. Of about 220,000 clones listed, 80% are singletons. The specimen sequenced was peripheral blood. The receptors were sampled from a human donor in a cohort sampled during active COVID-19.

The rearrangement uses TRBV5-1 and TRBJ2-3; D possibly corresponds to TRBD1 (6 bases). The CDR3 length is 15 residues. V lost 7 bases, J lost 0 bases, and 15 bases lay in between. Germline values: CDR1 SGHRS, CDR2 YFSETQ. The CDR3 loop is CASSTGQTSTDTQYF. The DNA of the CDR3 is TGCGCCAGCTCTACCGGACAGACTAGCACAGATACGCAGTATTTT.

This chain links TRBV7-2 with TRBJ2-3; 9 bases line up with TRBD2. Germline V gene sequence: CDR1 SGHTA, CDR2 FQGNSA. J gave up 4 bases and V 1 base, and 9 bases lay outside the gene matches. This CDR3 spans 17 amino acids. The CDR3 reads CASSLVGGVAGADTQYF. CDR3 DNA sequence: TGTGCCAGCAGCTTAGTAGGCGGAGTAGCGGGGGCAGATACGCAGTATTTT.

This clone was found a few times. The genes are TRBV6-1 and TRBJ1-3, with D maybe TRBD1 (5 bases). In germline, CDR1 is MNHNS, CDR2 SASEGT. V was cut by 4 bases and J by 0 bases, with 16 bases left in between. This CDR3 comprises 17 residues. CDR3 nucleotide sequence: TGTGCCAGCAGTGTTGAAAGACAGACCTACTCTGGAAACACCATATATTTT. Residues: CASSVERQTYSGNTIYF.

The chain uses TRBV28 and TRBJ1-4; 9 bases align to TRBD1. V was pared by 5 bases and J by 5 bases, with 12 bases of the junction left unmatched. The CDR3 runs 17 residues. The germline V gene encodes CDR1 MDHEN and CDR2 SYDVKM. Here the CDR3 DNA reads TGTGCCAGCAGTCCGTTACTGGGACAGGGCGTGAATGAAAAACTGTTTTTT. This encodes CASSPLLGQGVNEKLFF.

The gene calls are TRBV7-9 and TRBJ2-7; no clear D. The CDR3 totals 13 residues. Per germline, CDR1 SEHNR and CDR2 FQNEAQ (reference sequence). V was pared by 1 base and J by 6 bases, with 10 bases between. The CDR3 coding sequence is TGTGCCAGCAGCTTAGAAGTTAGAGGCGAGCAGTACTTC. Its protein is CASSLEVRGEQYF.

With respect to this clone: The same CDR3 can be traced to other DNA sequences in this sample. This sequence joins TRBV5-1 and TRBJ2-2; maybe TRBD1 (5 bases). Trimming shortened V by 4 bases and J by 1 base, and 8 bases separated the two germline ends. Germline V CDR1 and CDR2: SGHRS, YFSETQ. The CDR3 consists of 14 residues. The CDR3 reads CASSLGQNTGELFF. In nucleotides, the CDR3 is TGCGCCAGCAGCCTCGGACAGAACACCGGGGAGCTGTTTTTT.

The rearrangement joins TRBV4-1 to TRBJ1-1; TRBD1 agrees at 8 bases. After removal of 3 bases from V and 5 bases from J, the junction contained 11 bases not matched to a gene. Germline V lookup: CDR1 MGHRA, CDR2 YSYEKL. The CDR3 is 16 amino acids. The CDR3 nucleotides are TGCGCCAGCAGCCACCGGACAGGGACCCTATCGACTGAAGCTTTCTTT. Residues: CASSHRTGTLSTEAFF.